A single T cell receptor beta chain is shown here with its context. The clone's antigen remains unknown. Base qualities are not recorded, but no much larger clone differs from it by a single base. V is shortened by 4 bases, J by 6 bases, and the region joining them spans 17 bases. Measured from the cysteine to the phenylalanine, the CDR3 is 14 residues long. Solely the CDR3 DNA is kept, with 42 bases framed from the first base. For CDR1 and CDR2, the germline V gene (reference sequence) lists GTSNPN and SVGIG. This entry belongs to a study of shared clonotypes between healthy human individuals (TCRdb year 2020). In terms of the full investigation: Two women and a few men aged 18 to 49 years were included in the cohort. For each donor, CD4 naive and CD4 memory were each run on three plates, CD8 naive on two plates, and CD8 memory on one plate. Blood TCR repertoires of four to six healthy adults were deeply sequenced to estimate repertoire size and the extent of clonotype sharing between individuals. Different laboratories and diverse techniques were used to prepare libraries and sequence TCR repertoires, to increase sequencing depth and limit assay-specific biases. Per donor, leukapheresis produced somewhere between about 0.9 and 10 billion PBMCs.

Healthy HIV-negative adults with no recently reported acute infections or vaccinations were included as donors. All donors were Caucasian adults living in Nashville, Tennessee, USA. CD4+ T cells were enriched by magnetic negative selection, after which naive cells were positively selected on CD45RA and the negative fraction was taken as the memory subset. Blood was collected by leukapheresis, and PBMCs were isolated by Ficoll-Histopaque density gradient centrifugation and then cryopreserved in liquid nitrogen vapor phase. Purity and quantity of every magnetically sorted T cell population were checked by analytical flow cytometry. Each sorted fraction had its genomic DNA isolated and then quantified by UV absorbance on a Nanodrop 2000c. Using the deep immunoSEQ assay, multiplex PCR amplified TCR CDR3 regions from genomic DNA. Extracted genomic DNA from each cell subset was distributed evenly across all wells of several immunoSEQ 96-well plates, and each plate was treated as a replicate. For sorted subsets, 200 to 250 ng of genomic DNA, equivalent to around 29,000 T cell genomes, went into each replicate PCR. The purified libraries were quantified using a Qubit 3.0 fluorometer, sized with a Bioanalyzer 2100, and then quantified again using the KAPA Library Quantification kit. Every immunoSEQ 96-well plate was sequenced on a separate single-read 150-cycle Illumina NextSeq 550 flow cell. As for how the authors treated the data: Because the immunoSEQ output included only junctional sequences and no quality scores, the filtering could not be the same as the filtering used for full-length reads. Sequences were annotated with PyIR, a Python wrapper for IgBLAST v1.9, using IMGT germline references to assign V/J genes and CDR3. Reads were removed for weak V/J assignments (E-value above 1e-6), missing CDR3, stop codons, out-of-frame junctions, or ambiguous translated residues. A V3J clonotype was defined by an identical inferred V gene, J gene, and CDR3 amino acid sequence. To compute the percentage overlap between repertoires, the number of shared unique clonotypes was divided by the size of the smaller repertoire. Richness of each repertoire was evaluated using RTK rarefaction, the Chao1 estimator, and Recon v2.1 estimates of unobserved clonotypes. OLGA was used to compute generation probabilities for all TCRbeta clonotypes that the gDNA method yielded from a handful of donors. This immuneACCESS table, as held by TCRdb, lists in-frame sequences with V and J called but not all clones. Of the missing ones, under half trace to an unresolved V gene in checked studies; the others have no known cause. That table gives V, J and clone size, and the DNA gave D and trimming. This sample lists some 2.3 million clones; over 90% were detected once. The ten top clones hold 0.39% of the sample.

The study at large found these results: Pairwise subsampling indicated that sequencing depth was expected to affect the degree of clonotype sharing among donors. Rarefaction of sorted-subset datasets indicated incomplete sequencing despite the large sequencing depth. Compared with non-shared clonotypes, clonotypes shared by all four sorted-subset donors had higher generation probabilities. Because the study included only a small number of donors, the genetic and exposure-history diversity represented was limited. Sampling was restricted to blood, and TCR repertoires in tissues likely differ from the TCR repertoires found in blood. When four donors were compared, the shared fraction of clonotypes was 5% to 6.5% for naive CD4, around 4% for naive CD8, more than 2% for memory CD4, and 0.35% to 0.5% for memory CD8. Naive subsets generally had larger estimated clonotype richness than memory subsets did.

Sequenced material: naive CD4+ T cells from PBMCs. In light of the paper, this sample's cell subset or site label describes: CD45RA+ positively selected. The receptor comes from a man aged 18 to 29 in good health. Some clones in this sample may be carry-over from other donors' samples. The V gene is TRBV30 and the J gene is TRBJ2-3; no D gene is confidently identified. The CDR3 has the sequence CAWTLGLSGDTQYF. The base sequence is TGTGCCTGGACCCTTGGTTTAAGTGGGGATACGCAGTATTTT. The full variable domain, completed from the reference TRBV30 and TRBJ2-3 proteins outside the CDR3, reads SQTIHQWPATLVQPVGSPLSLECTVEGTSNPNLYWYRQAAGRGLQLLFYSVGIGQISSEVPQNLSASRPQDRQFILSSKKLLLSDSGFYLCAWTLGLSGDTQYFGPGTRLTVL.